This note documents a single TCR beta chain sequence. What it recognizes is unknown. Use of 60 Vbeta and 13 Jbeta primers characterized the PCR. Some clones are missing from TCRdb's copy, which holds only in-frame ones; the method was immunoSEQ multiplex PCR. The table has fewer than 250,000 clones, around 82% seen once; the top ten hold 1.7%. This specimen comes from a study of cytomegalovirus exposure and HLA in healthy donors. Whole-study context: When over 300 donors were genotyped, roughly 82% of them were found to fall in the Caucasian-associated ancestry cluster.

Study-wide points: A later analysis linked a missense DCLRE1C variant to TCR beta V- and J-gene trimming. Association of 17,000 or so TCR beta sequences with HLA alleles was found at 0.05 false discovery rate in a later analysis. By a later analysis, the bulk of CMV-associated TCR beta chains appeared HLA-restricted.

There are 14 residues in the CDR3. Germline assignment: CDR1 SQVTM and CDR2 ANQGSEA. V was shortened by 6 bases and J by 5 bases, with 16 bases between the two germline ends. This sequence joins TRBV29-1 and TRBJ2-2, with D perhaps matching TRBD1 (5 bases). This TCR was recovered from a man in his forties or fifties in good health and CMV-seropositive. The sequenced material came from PBMCs. The CDR3 coding sequence is TGCAGCGTAACTGACAGATTGGGAACCGGGGAGCTGTTTTTT. Translation: CSVTDRLGTGELFF.